The T cell receptor beta chain under discussion was sequenced for a study of CD8+ T cells in alopecia areata. Study-level results: Many expanded lesional clones stayed in scalp and blood while on tofacitinib.

This CDR3 is 14 amino acids long. The germline CDR1 and CDR2 sequences are MNHEY and SMNVEV (reference sequence). V was trimmed by 5 bases and J by 0 bases, leaving 10 bases between them. The treatment was: oral pan-JAK inhibitor, 5-10 mg twice daily. Obtained from alopecia areata patients were lesional scalp punch biopsies along with peripheral blood. As regards this clone: Its target is not known.

Investigators isolated RNA and reverse transcribed it into cDNA to act as the sequencing template. Sequencing was performed with immunoSEQ multiplex PCR; in TCRdb, only in-frame clones are kept and a portion is missing. The sample holds roughly 150,000 clones, 54% seen once. The chain uses TRBV27 and TRBJ1-2, with D possibly being TRBD1 (6 bases). Sequencing used CD8+ T cells sorted from blood, obtained at week 4, from a patient treated with tofacitinib. The origin of this receptor is a human donor with alopecia areata. The chain's CDR3 is CASSIAGANYGYTF. As DNA, the CDR3 is TGTGCCAGCAGTATCGCAGGGGCTAACTATGGCTACACCTTC.